Below are 24 T cell receptor beta chains sequenced from a single sample in a study of identical twins. Each CDR3 protein is one row after TCRdb ran MiXCR on the 5' RACE reads. The table records roughly 200,000 distinct CDR3 sequences, roughly 15% of them present only once. These data also formed part of another study, on T cells expressing NK-cell markers.

Sequenced material: CD8+ T cells sorted from blood. The receptors here all came from a young woman in good health.

A few counts support this clonotype. The chain links TRBV6-1 to TRBJ2-2, with a weak D call TRBD1 (6 bases). Trimming removed 1 base from V and 4 bases from J, with 10 bases in between. This CDR3 has 15 residues. CDR1 and CDR2 from the germline V gene are MNHNS and SASEGT. CDR3 bases: TGTGCCAGCAGTGAAGATGCAGGGGCCACCGGGGAGCTGTTTTTT. As protein: CASSEDAGATGELFF.

This chain links TRBV10-3 with TRBJ2-3; D not certain. The CDR3 extends over 11 amino acids. Per the germline V gene, CDR1 is ENHRY and CDR2 is SYGVKD. Between the trimmed V and J ends, which lost 6 bases and 3 bases, there was a span of 4 bases. CDR3 in DNA: TGTGCCATCAGACAAACAGATACGCAGTATTTT. Its translation: CAIRQTDTQYF.

The rearrangement uses TRBV4-3 and TRBJ2-1, with TRBD2 matching 9 bases. V trimming: 1 base; J trimming: 2 bases; junction bases outside the gene matches: 6. Germline V CDR1 and CDR2: LGHNA, YSLEER. The CDR3 has 17 residues. CDR3 nucleotides: TGCGCCAGCAGCCAAGGGGTTAGCGGGAGTACCTACAATGAGCAGTTCTTC. It is translated as CASSQGVSGSTYNEQFF.

This chain joins TRBV12-3 or TRBV12-4 and TRBJ2-1; 7 nucleotides agree with TRBD1. The CDR3 contains 14 residues. The V segment lost 7 bases and the J segment 4 bases; nucleotides outside the gene matches: 7. The CDR3 here is CASTLWDSYNEQFF. DNA of the CDR3: TGTGCCAGCACCTTGTGGGACAGTTACAATGAGCAGTTCTTC.

This chain uses TRBV10-2 with TRBJ2-3; D may correspond to TRBD1 or TRBD2 (5 bases each). This CDR3 spans 14 amino acids. The V gene's germline CDR1 is WSHSY and CDR2 SAAADI. Between the trimmed V and J ends, which lost 2 bases and 3 bases, there was a span of 9 bases. The CDR3 region is CASSENGATDTQYF. The CDR3 bases are TGCGCCAGCAGTGAGAACGGGGCGACAGATACGCAGTATTTT.

This clonotype was seen a handful of times. The genes are TRBV12-3 or TRBV12-4 and TRBJ1-2, with D possibly being TRBD1 (5 bases). The CDR3 is made up of 16 amino acids. V was shortened by 6 bases and J by 4 bases, with 21 bases between the two germline ends. The CDR3 here is CASSPSGDPHPYGYTF. As DNA, the CDR3 is TGTGCCAGCAGCCCCTCCGGGGACCCTCATCCCTATGGCTACACCTTC.

The CDR3 is CASSVVRGPTEAFF. The CDR3 DNA follows: TGTGCCAGCAGCGTAGTTCGGGGGCCGACTGAAGCTTTCTTT. The chain employs TRBV9 and TRBJ1-1; D may be TRBD1 (6 bases). V was pared by 0 bases and J by 5 bases, with 11 bases between. The germline gives CDR1 SGDLS, CDR2 YYNGEE. This CDR3 contains 14 residues.

This chain links TRBV12-3 or TRBV12-4 with TRBJ2-2, with TRBD2 as a possible D gene (5 bases). The CDR3 covers 15 residues. Trimming stripped 5 bases from V and 5 bases from J, with 15 bases between. This CDR3 is CASSLLVAGTGELFF. As DNA, the CDR3 is TGTGCCAGCAGTCTACTAGTCGCGGGTACCGGGGAGCTGTTTTTT.

In its sample, this clonotype was seen a few times. This chain joins TRBV20-1 and TRBJ1-1, with no clear D. CDR3 length equals 13 residues. Germline V gene lookup returns CDR1 DFQATT and CDR2 SNEGSKA (reference sequence). V was clipped by 0 bases and J by 3 bases, with 8 bases between them. The CDR3 protein is CSARDIEDTEAFF. CDR3 bases: TGCAGTGCTAGAGATATCGAGGACACTGAAGCTTTCTTT.

This clonotype has more than one count but fewer than ten. The genes are TRBV27 and TRBJ2-1; no clear D gene. Trimming stripped 2 bases from V and 4 bases from J, with 18 bases between. Per germline, CDR1 MNHEY and CDR2 SMNVEV (reference sequence). CDR3 length: 17 amino acids. CDR3 bases: TGTGCCAGCAGTTTAGTAGGCCCAATGGGAATTTACAATGAGCAGTTCTTC. Translation: CASSLVGPMGIYNEQFF.

This clonotype was seen a handful of times. The CDR3 loop reads CASSLLPETRPGLGNEQFF. CDR3 sequence (DNA): TGCGCCAGCAGCCTCCTCCCAGAAACTAGGCCCGGTTTGGGGAATGAGCAGTTCTTC. The J gene is TRBJ2-1, the V gene TRBV4-1; perhaps TRBD2 as D (5 bases). Trimming cost V 4 bases and J 7 bases, with 29 bases left between them. In germline, CDR1 is MGHRA, CDR2 YSYEKL. The CDR3 is 19 residues long.

A few counts support this clonotype. V gene TRBV27 combines with J gene TRBJ2-5; a weak D match, TRBD2 (6 bases). The CDR3 extends over 14 amino acids. Germline V gene lookup returns CDR1 MNHEY and CDR2 SMNVEV (reference sequence). V was cut by 4 bases and J by 3 bases, with 12 bases left in between. DNA of the CDR3: TGTGCCAGCAGTTCCCATAGCGGAGAAGAGACCCAGTACTTC. Protein sequence: CASSSHSGEETQYF.

This clonotype was found a few times. The chain carries TRBV9 and TRBJ2-1; no clear D. The CDR3 runs 14 residues. The germline V gene encodes CDR1 SGDLS and CDR2 YYNGEE. With 0 bases removed from V and 8 bases from J, the gap between germline ends came to 12 bases. Here the CDR3 DNA reads TGTGCCAGCAGCGTAGTTGGGGTTACGGATGAGCAGTTCTTC. It codes for CASSVVGVTDEQFF.

This clonotype occurred a few times. This chain uses TRBV12-3 or TRBV12-4 with TRBJ2-2; either TRBD1 or TRBD2 may supply D (5 bases each). The CDR3 sequence is 15 residues long. Trimming took off 5 bases at V and 9 bases at J, with 19 bases between the two ends. DNA for the CDR3: TGTGCCAGCAGTCCGGGACCTTCTCCATCTAGGGAGCTGTTTTTT. This sequence encodes CASSPGPSPSRELFF.

This clonotype was detected ten times or more. CDR3 residues: CSVEDVATGGNEQYF. The CDR3, as DNA: TGCAGCGTTGAAGATGTGGCGACGGGGGGAAACGAGCAGTACTTC. The rearrangement joins TRBV29-1 to TRBJ2-7, with TRBD2 identical over 7 bases. Germline loops: CDR1 SQVTM, CDR2 ANQGSEA. J lost 5 bases, V lost 0 bases, and 10 bases had no gene match. The CDR3 extends over 15 amino acids.

The chain joins TRBV3-1 to TRBJ2-7; tentative D call: TRBD1 (6 bases). Trimming left V 4 bases short and J 4 bases short, with 11 bases between. This CDR3 spans 13 amino acids. Germline lookup yields CDR1 LGHDT and CDR2 YNNKEL (reference sequence). The CDR3 loop reads CASSRNRAYEQYF. DNA for the CDR3: TGTGCCAGCAGCCGGAACAGGGCTTACGAGCAGTACTTC.

There are a few counts of this clonotype. The chain is built from TRBV30 and TRBJ2-2; no clear D gene. Germline V CDR1 and CDR2: GTSNPN, SVGIG (reference sequence). The CDR3 consists of 11 residues. The V end lost 2 bases, the J end lost 6 bases, and 4 bases lay between the germline ends. Here the CDR3 reads CAWSFAGELFF. DNA for the CDR3: TGTGCCTGGAGTTTCGCCGGGGAGCTGTTTTTT.

The CDR3 protein is CASRRLAGGTSTDTQYF. The CDR3, as DNA: TGTGCCAGCAGAAGGCTAGCGGGAGGCACTAGCACAGATACGCAGTATTTT. The chain is built from TRBV7-8 and TRBJ2-3; 11 nucleotides match TRBD2. The V gene end was trimmed by 6 bases and the J gene end by 0 bases; junction bases not matched to a gene: 8. The CDR3 spans 17 residues. Germline CDR1 reads SGHVS; CDR2 reads FQNEAQ.

The rearrangement joins TRBV18 to TRBJ2-7; 9 bases are a match to TRBD1. This CDR3 has 15 residues. The germline V gene encodes CDR1 KGHSH and CDR2 LQKENI. V lost 3 bases to trimming and J lost 3 bases; unmatched junction nucleotides: 6. The CDR3 loop is CASSPNRDRVYEQYF. DNA of the CDR3: TGTGCCAGCTCACCGAACCGGGACAGGGTCTACGAGCAGTACTTC.

The J gene is TRBJ2-2, the V gene TRBV14; 9 bases are shared with TRBD1. Per germline, CDR1 SGHDN and CDR2 FVKESK. J lost 4 bases, V lost 2 bases, and 5 bases had no gene match. The CDR3 length is 16 residues. CDR3 loop: CASSQLAGQGTGELFF. In DNA, the CDR3 is TGTGCCAGCAGCCAACTCGCGGGACAGGGCACCGGGGAGCTGTTTTTT.

The rearrangement joins TRBV4-2 to TRBJ2-1; TRBD2 matches at 11 bases. The V gene end was trimmed by 4 bases and the J gene end by 6 bases; junction bases not matched to a gene: 8. The CDR3 runs 16 residues. The V gene's germline CDR1 is LGHNA and CDR2 YNFKEQ. The CDR3 reads CASSLSGTSGLNEQFF. The CDR3 coding sequence is TGTGCCAGCAGCCTCTCCGGGACTAGCGGCCTCAATGAGCAGTTCTTC.

This clonotype was counted between two and nine times. The rearrangement links TRBV5-1 to TRBJ2-1; 7 bases agree with TRBD2. Germline CDR1 and CDR2: SGHRS and YFSETQ. The CDR3 contains 15 residues. V dropped 4 bases and J dropped 6; count of bases not matched to a gene: 10. In nucleotides, the CDR3 is TGCGCCAGCAGCGAGATGGCGGGAGAAGGCAATGAGCAGTTCTTC. This codes for CASSEMAGEGNEQFF. Combining the CDR3 with reference TRBV5-1 and TRBJ2-1 gives the whole variable domain KAGVTQTPRYLIKTRGQQVTLSCSPISGHRSVSWYQQTPGQGLQFLFEYFSETQRNKGNFPGRFSGRQFSNSRSEMNVSTLELGDSALYLCASSEMAGEGNEQFFGPGTRLTVL.

This clonotype was seen ten or more times. The rearrangement uses TRBV18 and TRBJ1-2; 9 bases are shared with TRBD1. The CDR3 length is 14 residues. V shed 4 bases and J 5 bases; nucleotides not matched to a gene: 5. In germline, CDR1 is KGHSH, CDR2 LQKENI. CDR3 DNA: TGTGCCAGCTCACAGGACAGGGGCCCATATGGCTACACCTTC. Protein sequence: CASSQDRGPYGYTF.

The chain links TRBV6-5 to TRBJ2-7; TRBD1 matches at 9 bases. The CDR3 length is 15 residues. Germline CDR1 reads MNHEY; CDR2 reads SVGAGI. J gave up 5 bases and V 0 bases, and 5 bases lay outside the gene matches. Here the CDR3 reads CASSYSLQGADEQYF. The CDR3, as DNA: TGTGCCAGCAGTTACTCGCTACAGGGGGCAGACGAGCAGTACTTC.